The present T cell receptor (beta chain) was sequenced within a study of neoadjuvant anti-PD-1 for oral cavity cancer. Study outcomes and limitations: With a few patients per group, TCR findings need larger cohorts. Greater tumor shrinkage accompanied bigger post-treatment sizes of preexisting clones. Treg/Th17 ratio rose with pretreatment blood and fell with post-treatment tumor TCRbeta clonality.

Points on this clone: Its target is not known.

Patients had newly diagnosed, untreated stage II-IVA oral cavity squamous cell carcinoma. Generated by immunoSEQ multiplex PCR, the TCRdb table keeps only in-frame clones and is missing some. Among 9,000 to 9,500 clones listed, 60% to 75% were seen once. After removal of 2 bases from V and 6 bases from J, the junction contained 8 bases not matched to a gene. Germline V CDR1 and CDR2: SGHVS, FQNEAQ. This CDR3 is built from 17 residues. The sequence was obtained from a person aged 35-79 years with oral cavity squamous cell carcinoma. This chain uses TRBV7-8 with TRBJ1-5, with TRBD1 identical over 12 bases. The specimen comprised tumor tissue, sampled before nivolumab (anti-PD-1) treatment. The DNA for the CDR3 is TGTGCCAGCAGCTTATGGACCGGGACAGGGGGCACTCAGCCCCAGCATTTT. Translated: CASSLWTGTGGTQPQHF.